This TCR beta chain stems from a study of somatic mutations in cytotoxic T cells in rheumatoid arthritis. Whole-study context: Selected T-cell populations stained with V beta antibodies were isolated by flow sorting to nearly 100% purity; these included V beta1+ cells subjected to TCRB sequencing. Whole-study results and caveats: Measured CD8+ T-cell clonality, a value compared between rheumatoid arthritis patients and age-matched healthy controls, did not differ significantly.

The CDR3 contains 16 residues. From germline, CDR1 is SEHNR and CDR2 FQNEAQ (reference sequence). J gave up 4 bases and V 5 bases, and 11 bases lay outside the gene matches. Some clones are missing from TCRdb's copy, which holds only in-frame ones; the method was immunoSEQ multiplex PCR. The table includes 15,000 to 20,000 clones, 70% to 80% detected once. Turning to this clone: Its target is not known.

This sequence was found in a man between 60 and 75 years old in good health. The chain is built from TRBV7-9 and TRBJ2-5, with 9 bases fitting TRBD1. What was sequenced was CD8+ T cells sorted from blood. The CDR3 region is CASSLIGTGFPETQYF. CDR3 nucleotide sequence: TGTGCCAGCAGCCTGATCGGGACAGGGTTTCCAGAGACCCAGTACTTC.